This entry lists 5 T cell receptor beta chains sequenced from one sample in a study of OX40 agonist ivuxolimab in advanced cancers. Sequencing used immunoSEQ multiplex PCR; TCRdb keeps in-frame clones, though not all of them. The table records 130,000 or so clones, more than 85% of them present only once. The source was CD4+ or CD8+ T cells sorted from blood, collected in a trial of the OX40 agonist ivuxolimab. These receptors were collected from an adult with an advanced solid tumor such as melanoma, head and neck, liver or kidney cancer.

The rearrangement links TRBV30 to TRBJ1-6; 7 nucleotides agree with TRBD1. V shed 3 bases, J shed 3 bases, and the junction held 5 bases outside the gene matches. The CDR3 sequence is 15 residues long. CDR1 GTSNPN and CDR2 SVGIG come from the germline V gene (reference sequence). The DNA for the CDR3 is TGTGCCTGGAGCCGGGGACAGTTCTATAATTCACCCCTCCACTTT. The encoded protein is CAWSRGQFYNSPLHF.

For the CDR3, the DNA is TGTGCCAGCAGCCGCGTTTACCCGTATTTT. Its translation: CASSRVYPYF. The chain links TRBV7-9 to TRBJ2-3; D remains unclear. The CDR3 consists of 10 residues. CDR1 and CDR2 from the germline V gene are SEHNR and FQNEAQ (reference sequence). The germline V and J ends were trimmed by 5 bases and 14 bases, with 11 bases remaining between them.

J is TRBJ1-1 and V is TRBV6-1; 7 nucleotides match TRBD1. V lost 10 bases, J lost 1 base, and 12 bases stayed unmatched. CDR3 size: 15 residues. The germline CDR1 and CDR2 sequences are MNHNS and SASEGT. The CDR3 spells CAIQPLNRGNTEAFF. The CDR3 DNA sequence: TGTGCCATCCAACCCTTAAACAGGGGGAACACTGAAGCTTTCTTT.

V usage is TRBV28 and J usage is TRBJ1-2, with TRBD1 identical over 9 bases. This CDR3 region has 15 residues. Trimming removed 6 bases from V and 4 bases from J; junction bases left unmatched: 9. Looked up from germline, CDR1 is MDHEN and CDR2 is SYDVKM. In DNA form, the CDR3 reads TGTGCCAGCAGAACACCGGGACAGGGTAGCTATGGCTACACCTTC. Its protein product is CASRTPGQGSYGYTF.

The chain has TRBV28 and TRBJ1-2; 7 bases match TRBD1. The CDR3 is made up of 13 amino acids. J was trimmed by 4 bases and V by 7 bases; bases with no gene match: 6. Germline CDR1 is MDHEN and CDR2 is SYDVKM. CDR3 loop: CASTGGGLYGYTF. CDR3 coding DNA: TGTGCCAGCACTGGAGGGGGCCTCTATGGCTACACCTTC.